These 32 T cell receptor beta chains share one sample of origin, sequenced in a study of CD8 T cells in Susac syndrome. The RNA input was roughly 0.45 to 1 ug, and it was reverse transcribed with random hexamers. TCRdb re-called the immunoSEQ multiplex PCR reads through MiXCR, storing one row per CDR3 protein. The table includes 200,000 to 250,000 distinct CDR3 sequences, approximately 92% detected once. Sequencing was done on a sample of CD4+ T cells from PBMCs. The source of these receptors is a human donor with multiple sclerosis.

The chain uses TRBV3-1 and TRBJ2-5, with 7 bases matching TRBD2. J lost 4 bases, V lost 0 bases, and 8 bases had no gene match. CDR3 length: 16 residues. In germline, CDR1 is LGHDT, CDR2 YNNKEL (reference sequence). Here the CDR3 reads CASSQDPTSSLETQYF. For the CDR3, the DNA is TGTGCCAGCAGCCAAGATCCGACTAGCTCACTAGAGACCCAGTACTTC.

In nucleotides, the CDR3 is TGTGCCAGCGGACGGTCGGGGACTGAAGCTTTCTTT. Encoded protein: CASGRSGTEAFF. The V gene is TRBV2, the J gene TRBJ1-1; D is uncertain. This CDR3 is built from 12 residues. Germline V gene lookup returns CDR1 SNHLY and CDR2 FYNNEI. V was clipped by 8 bases and J by 5 bases, with 12 bases between them.

The V call is TRBV6-1, the J call TRBJ1-5, with D perhaps matching TRBD1 (6 bases). Between the trimmed V and J ends, which lost 3 bases and 4 bases, there was a span of 10 bases. CDR3 size: 14 residues. The germline gives CDR1 MNHNS, CDR2 SASEGT. Written as DNA, the CDR3 is TGTGCCAGCAGTGAGCGACAGGATAATCAGCCCCAGCATTTT. Its translation: CASSERQDNQPQHF.

This rearrangement joins TRBV14 to TRBJ1-4, with D possibly being TRBD1 (6 bases). The CDR3 extends over 15 amino acids. The V end was cut by 4 bases, the J end by 4 bases, with 13 bases between. Germline assignment: CDR1 SGHDN and CDR2 FVKESK. The CDR3 here is CASSRRDMINEKLFF. The DNA for the CDR3 is TGTGCCAGCAGCCGCCGGGACATGATTAATGAAAAACTGTTTTTT.

J is TRBJ2-7 and V is TRBV20-1; 10 bases match TRBD2. The trim removed 3 bases at V and 2 bases at J, leaving 4 bases unmatched. The CDR3 length is 14 residues. Germline V gene data show CDR1 as DFQATT and CDR2 as SNEGSKA (reference sequence). CDR3 amino acids: CSASSGGLTYEQYF. Here the CDR3 DNA reads TGCAGTGCTAGTAGCGGGGGGCTCACCTACGAGCAGTACTTC.

The gene calls are TRBV12-5 and TRBJ1-4, with D possibly being TRBD1 (5 bases). Trimming took 2 bases from V and 0 from J, leaving 16 bases between them. CDR3 size: 18 residues. Germline V gives CDR1 LGHNT, CDR2 FRNRAP. The CDR3 region is CASGLTTGIPPTNEKLFF. Here the CDR3 DNA reads TGTGCTAGTGGTTTGACCACAGGCATACCGCCAACTAATGAAAAACTGTTTTTT.

This chain links TRBV9 with TRBJ2-1; 14 bases agree with TRBD2. The CDR3 is made up of 17 amino acids. The junction had 10 bases not matched to a gene; V was cut back by 4 bases and J by 7 bases. In germline, CDR1 is SGDLS, CDR2 YYNGEE. The CDR3 region has the DNA TGTGCCAGCAGCCAATCCGGGACTAGCGGGAGTTGGAATGAGCAGTTCTTC. Amino acid sequence: CASSQSGTSGSWNEQFF.

V usage is TRBV12-3 or TRBV12-4 and J usage is TRBJ2-1; tentatively, D is TRBD2 (6 bases). The V and J ends lost 4 bases and 0 bases respectively, with 10 bases between them. The CDR3 has 15 residues. The CDR3, as DNA: TGTGCCAGCAGTTCGCGGGGACCCTCCTACAATGAGCAGTTCTTC. Its translation is CASSSRGPSYNEQFF.

V is TRBV6-5 and J is TRBJ2-7; a weak D match, TRBD2 (6 bases). Trimming took off 6 bases at V and 4 bases at J, with 16 bases between the two ends. CDR1 is MNHEY, CDR2 SVGAGI, per germline. This CDR3 is 14 amino acids long. The CDR3 protein is CASSRAGTPYEQYV. The CDR3 DNA follows: TGTGCCAGCAGCCGAGCGGGTACACCATACGAGCAGTACGTC.

V gene TRBV28 combines with J gene TRBJ1-1; TRBD1 aligns across 8 bases. CDR1 MDHEN and CDR2 SYDVKM come from the germline V gene. The CDR3 has 15 residues. V shed 5 bases, J shed 4 bases, and the junction held 9 bases outside the gene matches. CDR3 in amino acids: CASSTTWTGLTEAFF. The CDR3 DNA follows: TGTGCCAGCAGTACAACTTGGACAGGGCTCACTGAAGCTTTCTTT.

This sequence joins TRBV6-6 and TRBJ2-7; TRBD1 is a possible D gene (6 bases). The length of the CDR3 is 14 residues. V shed 5 bases and J shed 2 bases, with 13 bases lying between them. Germline V gene lookup returns CDR1 MNHNY and CDR2 SVGAGI (reference sequence). The CDR3 region has the DNA TGTGCCAGCAGTACCGGGACAACAACCTACGAGCAGTACGTC. Its translation: CASSTGTTTYEQYV.

This clonotype was counted a single time. The chain recombines TRBV25-1 with TRBJ2-1, with D possibly matching TRBD1 (5 bases). Germline V gene lookup returns CDR1 MGHDK and CDR2 SYGVNS. V lost 0 bases, J lost 7 bases, and 10 bases lay in between. The CDR3 totals 14 residues. CDR3 bases: TGTGCCAGCAGTGAATATGGGGCACGGAATGAGCAGTTCTTC. It codes for CASSEYGARNEQFF. Variable domain in full (rest from reference TRBV25-1 and TRBJ2-1): EADIYQTPRYLVIGTGKKITLECSQTMGHDKMYWYQQDPGMELHLIHYSYGVNSTEKGDLSSESTVSRIRTEHFPLTLESARPSHTSQYLCASSEYGARNEQFFGPGTRLTVL.

The V call is TRBV29-1, the J call TRBJ2-4, with 8 bases lining up with TRBD1. In germline, CDR1 is SQVTM, CDR2 ANQGSEA. This CDR3 comprises 15 residues. V shed 4 bases and J 7 bases; nucleotides not matched to a gene: 12. CDR3 in amino acids: CSVARTGTGANIQYF. The CDR3 nucleotides read TGCAGCGTTGCCCGTACGGGGACAGGCGCGAACATTCAGTACTTC.

The V call is TRBV12-3 or TRBV12-4, the J call TRBJ2-2; unclear D gene. V lost 7 bases to trimming and J lost 2 bases, with 5 bases between them. The CDR3 is 12 residues long. CDR3 region: CASNINTGELFF. DNA of the CDR3: TGTGCCAGCAACATAAACACCGGGGAGCTGTTTTTT.

V usage is TRBV9 and J usage is TRBJ1-6; D is uncertain. The CDR3 runs 14 residues. Per the germline V gene, CDR1 is SGDLS and CDR2 is YYNGEE. The V gene lost 3 bases and the J gene lost 7 bases, with 11 bases spanning the gap. DNA for the CDR3: TGTGCCAGCAGCGCCCTAGACGGGAATTCACCCCTCCACTTT. The encoded protein is CASSALDGNSPLHF.

The chain uses TRBV30 and TRBJ1-4; D is perhaps TRBD1 (5 bases). V was shortened by 6 bases and J by 1 base, with 9 bases between the two germline ends. The germline V gene has CDR1 GTSNPN and CDR2 SVGIG (reference sequence). The CDR3 is made up of 13 amino acids. The CDR3 sequence is CACPQGTNEKLFF. The CDR3 region has the DNA TGTGCCTGTCCGCAGGGAACTAATGAAAAACTGTTTTTT.

This chain connects TRBV24-1 to TRBJ2-1; D gene ambiguous. V was pared by 4 bases and J by 4 bases, with 16 bases between. Per the germline V gene, CDR1 is KGHDR and CDR2 is SFDVKD. This CDR3 has 16 amino acids. The CDR3 loop reads CATSDPNRSPYNEQFF. Here the CDR3 DNA reads TGTGCCACCAGTGACCCTAACAGAAGCCCTTACAATGAGCAGTTCTTC.

The rearrangement uses TRBV25-1 and TRBJ1-3; no clear D. Trimming pared 3 bases from V and 4 bases from J, leaving 7 bases between. The CDR3 length is 13 residues. From germline, CDR1 is MGHDK and CDR2 SYGVNS. The CDR3 bases are TGTGCCAGCAGTGACTTAAGGGGAAACACCATATATTTT. Amino acids: CASSDLRGNTIYF.

The chain carries TRBV19 and TRBJ2-6, with unresolved D. The V gene's germline CDR1 is LNHDA and CDR2 SQIVND (reference sequence). The ends were cut back, 3 bases at V and 2 bases at J, with 8 bases in the middle. The CDR3 runs to 15 residues. Here the CDR3 DNA reads TGTGCCAGTAGTATCGCGAGAACTGGGGCCAACGTCCTGACTTTC. Translating it yields CASSIARTGANVLTF.

The rearrangement links TRBV29-1 to TRBJ2-4, with 9 bases matching TRBD2. Germline V gene data show CDR1 as SQVTM and CDR2 as ANQGSEA. The CDR3 consists of 13 residues. Germline trimming cut 4 bases from V and 5 bases from J; bases unmatched to any gene: 3. For the CDR3, the DNA is TGCAGCGTTGCTAGCGGGATACAAAACATTCAGTACTTC. It is translated as CSVASGIQNIQYF.

The CDR3 sequence is CASTNGGGGKNTEAFF. The CDR3 DNA reads as TGCGCCAGCACCAATGGGGGTGGGGGGAAGAACACTGAAGCTTTCTTT. The V and J genes are TRBV5-1 and TRBJ1-1; maybe TRBD1 (5 bases). Trimming stripped 6 bases from V and 1 base from J, with 19 bases between. Germline lookup yields CDR1 SGHRS and CDR2 YFSETQ. The CDR3 is 16 amino acids.

The CDR3 spells CASSPTNTEAFF. The CDR3, as DNA: TGTGCCAGCAGCCCCACGAACACTGAAGCTTTCTTT. The chain links TRBV7-9 to TRBJ1-1; D remains unclear. This CDR3 is 12 amino acids long. CDR1 is SEHNR, CDR2 FQNEAQ, per germline (reference sequence). Trimming cost V 5 bases and J 1 base, with 5 bases left between them.

This chain connects TRBV2 to TRBJ1-4, with TRBD1 identical over 7 bases. This CDR3 comprises 15 residues. The germline V gene has CDR1 SNHLY and CDR2 FYNNEI. The V and J ends lost 7 bases and 2 bases, in that order; junction bases with no gene match: 7. The CDR3 DNA reads TGTGCCAGCACCGTCCCAGGGGGGACTAATGAAAAACTGTTTTTT. Its translation is CASTVPGGTNEKLFF.

V and J are TRBV27 and TRBJ2-3, with D possibly matching TRBD1 (5 bases). The V and J ends lost 6 bases and 2 bases respectively, with 18 bases between them. This CDR3 has 16 amino acids. CDR1 is MNHEY, CDR2 SMNVEV, per germline (reference sequence). CDR3 nucleotides: TGTGCCAGCAGCCCGAATACATGGACAATCACAGATACGCAGTATTTT. This codes for CASSPNTWTITDTQYF.

V is TRBV29-1 and J is TRBJ2-1; tentative D call: TRBD2 (5 bases). This CDR3 has 15 residues. Trimming stripped 4 bases from V and 4 bases from J, with 17 bases between. Germline loops: CDR1 SQVTM, CDR2 ANQGSEA. The CDR3, as DNA: TGCAGCGTTGGAACGAGCGGTGTGCGTTACAATGAGCAGTTCTTC. Its translation: CSVGTSGVRYNEQFF.

The chain has TRBV28 and TRBJ2-7; D is uncertain. Germline CDR1 reads MDHEN; CDR2 reads SYDVKM. The CDR3 sequence is 12 residues long. V was trimmed by 4 bases and J by 7 bases, leaving 11 bases between them. The CDR3 spells CASSWEVGEQYF. The CDR3, as DNA: TGTGCCAGCAGTTGGGAAGTGGGGGAGCAGTACTTC.

This clonotype was seen only once. The V call is TRBV20-1, the J call TRBJ2-7; TRBD2 agrees at 11 bases. The CDR3 length is 15 residues. Germline V gene sequence: CDR1 DFQATT, CDR2 SNEGSKA (reference sequence). V shed 4 bases, J shed 0 bases, and the junction held 5 bases outside the gene matches. The CDR3 here is CSAISGGASSYEQYF. CDR3 DNA: TGCAGTGCTATTAGCGGGGGGGCTAGCTCCTACGAGCAGTACTTC.

This clonotype has just one count. The V gene is TRBV20-1, the J gene TRBJ1-2; 8 bases agree with TRBD1. This CDR3 contains 14 residues. In germline, CDR1 is DFQATT, CDR2 SNEGSKA (reference sequence). Trimming took 6 bases from V and 6 from J; bases not matched to a gene: 12. The CDR3 DNA sequence: TGCAGTGCGGGACCTCCGGACAGGGTCGATGGCTACACCTTC. This gives the protein CSAGPPDRVDGYTF.

The chain is built from TRBV12-3 or TRBV12-4 and TRBJ2-7, with TRBD2 matching 8 bases. This CDR3 is 13 amino acids long. The J segment lost 6 bases and the V segment lost 5 bases, leaving 6 bases of the junction unmatched. The DNA for the CDR3 is TGTGCCAGCAGTCTCGGGGGGGCCAGCGAGCAGTACGTC. It specifies CASSLGGASEQYV.

This chain uses TRBV5-1 with TRBJ2-5, with D possibly being TRBD1 or TRBD2 (5 bases each). Germline-derived CDR1 and CDR2 are SGHRS and YFSETQ. This CDR3 is built from 14 residues. Trimming took 3 bases from V and 7 from J, leaving 16 bases between them. CDR3 sequence reads: CASSSRGPSGTQYF. The DNA of the CDR3 is TGCGCCAGCAGCTCTCGGGGACCCTCGGGGACCCAGTACTTC.

This clonotype was detected once. The chain recombines TRBV5-4 with TRBJ2-6; the match to TRBD1 covers 7 bases. This CDR3 contains 16 residues. Germline values: CDR1 SGHNT, CDR2 YYREEE (reference sequence). V was pared by 4 bases and J by 2 bases, with 6 bases of the junction left unmatched. CDR3 amino acids: CASSLDRPTGANVLTF. CDR3 nucleotide sequence: TGTGCCAGCAGCCTGGACAGGCCTACTGGGGCCAACGTCCTGACTTTC.

The gene calls are TRBV7-2 and TRBJ1-1; D unresolved. CDR3 length equals 15 residues. From germline, CDR1 is SGHTA and CDR2 FQGNSA. Trimming left V 1 base short and J 2 bases short, with 11 bases between. The CDR3 spells CASSLGAGTNTEAFF. CDR3 sequence (DNA): TGTGCCAGCAGCTTAGGTGCGGGTACCAACACTGAAGCTTTCTTT.